These 10 T cell receptor beta chains originate from one sample sequenced in a study of cytomegalovirus exposure and HLA in healthy donors. The data were produced by immunoSEQ multiplex PCR, yet TCRdb's version contains in-frame clones alone and is incomplete. The data contain around 300,000 clones, about 86% of them singletons. Sequenced material: PBMCs. Source of these receptors: a woman aged 18-29 years in good health and CMV-seronegative.

The CDR3 protein is CASSEGETQYF. The CDR3 bases are TGTGCCAGTAGTGAGGGAGAGACCCAGTACTTC. This chain links TRBV19 with TRBJ2-5; maybe TRBD2 (5 bases). The germline V gene encodes CDR1 LNHDA and CDR2 SQIVND (reference sequence). CDR3 size: 11 residues. V lost 5 bases and J 4 bases, leaving 5 bases between the germline ends.

This chain joins TRBV7-2 and TRBJ1-2; weak D call: TRBD1 (6 bases). The V end lost 3 bases, the J end lost 2 bases, and 16 bases lay between the germline ends. This CDR3 contains 16 residues. CDR1 and CDR2 from the germline V gene are SGHTA and FQGNSA. Here the CDR3 reads CASSLAPGTTNYGYTF. CDR3 sequence (DNA): TGTGCCAGCAGCTTGGCCCCCGGGACAACGAACTATGGCTACACCTTC.

The V and J genes are TRBV7-6 and TRBJ1-5, with D hard to call. Per the germline V gene, CDR1 is SGHVS and CDR2 is FNYEAQ. Trimming pared 2 bases from V and 9 bases from J, leaving 11 bases between. The CDR3 length is 13 residues. CDR3 nucleotides: TGTGCCAGCAGCTTATTGGGCAGCGGGCCCCAGCATTTT. Its protein is CASSLLGSGPQHF.

V and J are TRBV6-1 and TRBJ1-1; D not certain. This CDR3 region has 13 residues. The germline gives CDR1 MNHNS, CDR2 SASEGT. The germline V and J ends were trimmed by 4 bases and 3 bases, with 9 bases remaining between them. The CDR3, as DNA: TGTGCCAGCAGTGGCCGGGAGGACACTGAAGCTTTCTTT. Protein sequence: CASSGREDTEAFF.

The chain is built from TRBV7-9 and TRBJ2-7; 8 positions agree with TRBD2. This CDR3 has 15 amino acids. V lost 6 bases, J lost 3 bases, and 10 bases stayed unmatched. CDR1 and CDR2 from the germline V gene are SEHNR and FQNEAQ (reference sequence). CDR3 amino acids: CASRPLAVTDYEQYF. CDR3 sequence (DNA): TGTGCCAGCAGGCCACTAGCGGTGACCGACTACGAGCAGTACTTC.

The count of this clone is one. This sequence joins TRBV5-4 and TRBJ2-1; no definite D call. CDR1 is SGHNT and CDR2 is YYREEE in the germline V gene (reference sequence). Trimming cost V 4 bases and J 8 bases, with 10 bases left between them. The CDR3 loop spans 12 amino acids. CDR3 loop: CASSPAGYEQFF. The CDR3, as DNA: TGTGCCAGCAGCCCAGCAGGCTATGAGCAGTTCTTC.

The chain is built from TRBV27 and TRBJ1-1; D is unresolved. The CDR3 covers 12 residues. V was clipped by 3 bases and J by 8 bases, with 10 bases between them. Germline lookup yields CDR1 MNHEY and CDR2 SMNVEV (reference sequence). The CDR3 reads CASSLGGGEAFF. CDR3 DNA sequence: TGTGCCAGCAGTTTGGGTGGAGGGGAAGCTTTCTTT.

V gene TRBV5-4 combines with J gene TRBJ2-2; TRBD2 matches at 10 bases. CDR3 size: 16 residues. J gave up 4 bases and V 1 base, and 4 bases lay outside the gene matches. CDR1 and CDR2 (germline): SGHNT, YYREEE (reference sequence). CDR3 sequence reads: CASSLLAGDRTGELFF. CDR3 DNA sequence: TGTGCCAGCAGCTTGCTAGCGGGAGATCGCACCGGGGAGCTGTTTTTT.

The chain is built from TRBV2 and TRBJ2-7, with 7 bases identical to TRBD2. Unmatched junction bases numbered 8, after V lost 7 bases and J lost 2 bases. Per germline, CDR1 SNHLY and CDR2 FYNNEI. The CDR3 has 14 amino acids. CDR3 in amino acids: CASMNGGNPYEQYF. The CDR3 DNA follows: TGTGCCAGCATGAACGGGGGGAACCCCTACGAGCAGTACTTC.

This rearrangement joins TRBV15 to TRBJ2-2; 7 bases align to TRBD2. The CDR3 consists of 17 residues. The J segment lost 4 bases and the V segment lost 1 base, leaving 9 bases of the junction unmatched. Germline V CDR1 and CDR2: LNHNV, YYDKDF (reference sequence). The CDR3 bases are TGTGCCACCAGCAGAGGGGCGGGAGCCGGCCCCACCGGGGAGCTGTTTTTT. It encodes CATSRGAGAGPTGELFF.